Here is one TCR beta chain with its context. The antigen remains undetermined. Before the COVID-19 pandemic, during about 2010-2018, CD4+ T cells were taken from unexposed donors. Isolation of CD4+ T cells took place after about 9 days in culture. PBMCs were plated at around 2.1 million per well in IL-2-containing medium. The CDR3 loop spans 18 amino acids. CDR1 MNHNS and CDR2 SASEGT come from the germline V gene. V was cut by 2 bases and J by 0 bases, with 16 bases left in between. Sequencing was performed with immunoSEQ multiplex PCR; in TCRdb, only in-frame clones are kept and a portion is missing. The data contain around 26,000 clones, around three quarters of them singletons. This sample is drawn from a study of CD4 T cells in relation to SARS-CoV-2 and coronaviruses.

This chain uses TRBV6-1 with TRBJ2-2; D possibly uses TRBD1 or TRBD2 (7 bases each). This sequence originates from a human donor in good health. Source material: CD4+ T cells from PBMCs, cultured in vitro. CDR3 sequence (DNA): TGTGCCAGCAGTGAACACCCAGGGGGGGCCTCGAACACCGGGGAGCTGTTTTTT. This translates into CASSEHPGGASNTGELFF.